The 10 T cell receptor beta chains in this list originate from one sample, sequenced in a study of shared clonotypes between healthy human individuals. The assay was immunoSEQ multiplex PCR, and TCRdb's table has in-frame clones only and misses some. The sample records about 490,000 clones, roughly 85% being singletons. Material: PBMCs. The receptors derive from a woman aged 40-49 years in good health. Some clones in this sample may be carry-over from other donors' samples.

V and J are TRBV5-1 and TRBJ1-1; perhaps TRBD1 as D (5 bases). CDR3 length: 15 residues. CDR1 is SGHRS, CDR2 YFSETQ, per germline. The V and J ends lost 6 bases and 2 bases respectively, with 17 bases between them. The CDR3 sequence is CASNDNGAVNTEAFF. Written as DNA, the CDR3 is TGCGCCAGCAACGACAACGGGGCCGTAAACACTGAAGCTTTCTTT.

The gene calls are TRBV28 and TRBJ1-5; no definite D call. This CDR3 comprises 16 residues. In germline, CDR1 is MDHEN, CDR2 SYDVKM. Trimming stripped 5 bases from V and 4 bases from J, with 18 bases between. CDR3 sequence reads: CASSPDFGRINQPQHF. CDR3 coding DNA: TGTGCCAGCAGTCCCGATTTTGGACGGATTAATCAGCCCCAGCATTTT.

V is TRBV18 and J is TRBJ1-1, with D perhaps matching TRBD1 (6 bases). The CDR3 sequence is 15 residues long. Trimming stripped 1 base from V and 0 bases from J, with 9 bases between. Germline V gene data show CDR1 as KGHSH and CDR2 as LQKENI. The CDR3 region is CASSPQGGLNTEAFF. The CDR3 nucleotides read TGTGCCAGCTCACCACAGGGGGGCTTGAACACTGAAGCTTTCTTT.

V gene TRBV27 combines with J gene TRBJ1-5; tentative D call: TRBD1 (6 bases). This CDR3 region has 14 residues. Germline values: CDR1 MNHEY, CDR2 SMNVEV (reference sequence). The V and J ends lost 4 bases and 3 bases respectively, with 10 bases between them. The CDR3 region has the DNA TGTGCCAGCAGTTCAGACAGGTACAATCAGCCCCAGCATTTT. This gives the protein CASSSDRYNQPQHF.

The gene calls are TRBV9 and TRBJ2-7; D possibly uses TRBD1 or TRBD2 (5 bases each). Germline V gene data show CDR1 as SGDLS and CDR2 as YYNGEE. V was clipped by 0 bases and J by 9 bases, with 13 bases between them. The CDR3 is made up of 13 amino acids. CDR3 nucleotides: TGTGCCAGCAGCGTAGCTCCCGGGGACGGGCAGTACTTC. This encodes CASSVAPGDGQYF. Together with reference TRBV9 and TRBJ2-7, the CDR3 gives the full variable domain: DSGVTQTPKHLITATGQRVTLRCSPRSGDLSVYWYQQSLDQGLQFLIQYYNGEERAKGNILERFSAQQFPDLHSELNLSSLELGDSALYFCASSVAPGDGQYFGPGTRLTVT.

This clone was recorded at least ten times. The chain couples TRBV7-2 to TRBJ2-1, with TRBD2 identical over 14 bases. Germline V gives CDR1 SGHTA, CDR2 FQGNSA. This CDR3 spans 16 amino acids. With 1 base clipped from V and 10 bases from J, the junction kept 6 bases outside the gene matches. The CDR3 sequence is CASSLEGTSGRYEQFF. The CDR3 bases are TGTGCCAGCAGCTTAGAGGGGACTAGCGGGAGATACGAGCAGTTCTTC. The variable domain in full, with the rest retrieved from reference TRBV7-2 and TRBJ2-1, is GAGVSQSPSNKVTEKGKDVELRCDPISGHTALYWYRQSLGQGLEFLIYFQGNSAPDKSGLPSDRFSAERTGGSVSTLTIQRTQQEDSAVYLCASSLEGTSGRYEQFFGPGTRLTVL.

For this clone: A far larger clone is one nucleotide away, so this likely arose from a read error. This chain links TRBV30 with TRBJ1-1; no clear D gene. V was trimmed by 5 bases and J by 1 base, leaving 8 bases between them. CDR1 and CDR2 (germline): GTSNPN, SVGIG (reference sequence). CDR3 length equals 12 residues. For the CDR3, the DNA is TGTGCCTGGGCCCTGGGGAACACTGAAGCTTTCTTT. Translation: CAWALGNTEAFF.

This clone was recorded only once. This chain connects TRBV11-3 to TRBJ2-1; maybe TRBD2 (5 bases). Germline CDR1 SGHNT, CDR2 YENEEA. Trimming took 1 base from V and 9 from J, leaving 10 bases between them. This CDR3 region has 13 residues. The CDR3 DNA reads TGTGCCAGCAGCTTAGTGGGAGTGGGTGAGCAGTTCTTC. Residues: CASSLVGVGEQFF.

CDR3 protein: CASSHGFWDSEQYF. In DNA form, the CDR3 reads TGCGCCAGCAGCCATGGGTTTTGGGACAGCGAGCAGTACTTC. The genes are TRBV4-1 and TRBJ2-7; 7 bases agree with TRBD1. Germline V lookup: CDR1 MGHRA, CDR2 YSYEKL. Trimming cost V 3 bases and J 6 bases; bases outside gene matches: 8. The CDR3 has 14 residues.

CDR3 in amino acids: CASSEGTKDTQYF. The DNA of the CDR3 is TGTGCCAGCAGCGAGGGGACGAAAGATACGCAGTATTTT. The V call is TRBV9, the J call TRBJ2-3; D is perhaps TRBD1 or TRBD2 (5 bases each). The CDR3 extends over 13 amino acids. Trimming pared 3 bases from V and 5 bases from J, leaving 10 bases between. From germline, CDR1 is SGDLS and CDR2 YYNGEE.